The T cell receptor beta chain under discussion was sequenced for a study of cytomegalovirus exposure and HLA in healthy donors. The CDR3 length is 11 residues. Germline values: CDR1 SEHNR, CDR2 FQNEAQ (reference sequence). V was shortened by 2 bases and J by 12 bases, with 10 bases between the two germline ends. A multiplex PCR was run with 60 Vbeta primers and 13 Jbeta primers. TCRdb's copy holds only in-frame clones and misses some; the assay was immunoSEQ multiplex PCR. Among roughly 150,000 clones listed, more than 70% were seen once. The clonotype was recovered from a man under 40 in good health and CMV-seronegative. Material: PBMCs. The rearrangement links TRBV7-9 to TRBJ1-2; D is uncertain. The CDR3 here is CASSLSTVHTF. In nucleotides, the CDR3 is TGTGCCAGCAGCTTATCTACGGTACACACCTTC.